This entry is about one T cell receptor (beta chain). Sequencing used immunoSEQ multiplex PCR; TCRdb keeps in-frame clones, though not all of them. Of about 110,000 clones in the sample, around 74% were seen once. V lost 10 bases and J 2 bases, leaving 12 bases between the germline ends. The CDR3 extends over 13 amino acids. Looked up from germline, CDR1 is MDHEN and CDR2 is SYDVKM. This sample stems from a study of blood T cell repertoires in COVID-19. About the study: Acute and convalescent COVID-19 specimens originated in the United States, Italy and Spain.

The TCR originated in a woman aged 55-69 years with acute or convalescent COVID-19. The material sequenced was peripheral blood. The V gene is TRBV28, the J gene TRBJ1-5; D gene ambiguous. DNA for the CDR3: TGTGCCATCAAACTTAGCGGCAATCAGCCCCAGCATTTT. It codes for CAIKLSGNQPQHF.